Described below is a single T cell receptor beta chain sequence and its context. The authors prepared the TCRbeta library with unique molecular identifiers. TCRdb re-called the PCR reads with MiXCR, one entry per CDR3 protein. The sample holds about 610,000 distinct CDR3 sequences, roughly a tenth seen once. V lost 5 bases to trimming and J lost 11 bases; unmatched junction nucleotides: 16. The CDR3 covers 16 residues. These data originate in a study of T-cell reconstitution after alpha-beta-depleted transplantation in children. The chain joins TRBV12-3 or TRBV12-4 to TRBJ2-4; 9 bases map to TRBD2. Sequenced material: PBMCs from the stem cell graft donor, taken from the stem cell graft. This clonotype was obtained from a human donor who donated a stem cell graft to a child with acute myeloid leukemia. The CDR3 here is CASSPRGSGSNDVQYF. The CDR3 bases are TGTGCCAGCAGTCCCCGGGGTAGCGGGAGTAATGATGTTCAGTACTTC.